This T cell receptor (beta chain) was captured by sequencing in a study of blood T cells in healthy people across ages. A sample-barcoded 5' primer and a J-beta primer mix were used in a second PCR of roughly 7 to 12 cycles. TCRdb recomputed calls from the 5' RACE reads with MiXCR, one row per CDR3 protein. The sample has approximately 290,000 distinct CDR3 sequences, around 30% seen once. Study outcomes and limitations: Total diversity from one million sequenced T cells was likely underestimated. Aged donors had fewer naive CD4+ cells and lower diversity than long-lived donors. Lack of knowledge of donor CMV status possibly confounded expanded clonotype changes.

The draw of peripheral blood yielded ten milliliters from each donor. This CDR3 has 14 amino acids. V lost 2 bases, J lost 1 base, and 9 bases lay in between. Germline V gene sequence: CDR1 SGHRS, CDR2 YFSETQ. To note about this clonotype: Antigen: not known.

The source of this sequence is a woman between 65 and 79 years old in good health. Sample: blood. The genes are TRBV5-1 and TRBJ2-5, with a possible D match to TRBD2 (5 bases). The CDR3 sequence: CASSFLGLQETQYF. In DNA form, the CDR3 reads TGCGCCAGCAGCTTTCTCGGACTCCAAGAGACCCAGTACTTC.